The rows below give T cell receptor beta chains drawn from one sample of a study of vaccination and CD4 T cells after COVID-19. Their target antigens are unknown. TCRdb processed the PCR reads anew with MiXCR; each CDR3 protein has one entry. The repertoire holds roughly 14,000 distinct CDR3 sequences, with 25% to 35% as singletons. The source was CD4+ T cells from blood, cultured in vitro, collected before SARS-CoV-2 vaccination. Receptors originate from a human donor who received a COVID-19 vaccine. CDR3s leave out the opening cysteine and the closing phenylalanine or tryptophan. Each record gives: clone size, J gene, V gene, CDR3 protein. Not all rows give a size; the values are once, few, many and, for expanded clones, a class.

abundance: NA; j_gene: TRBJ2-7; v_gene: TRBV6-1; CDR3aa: ASSSSSGTNYEQY
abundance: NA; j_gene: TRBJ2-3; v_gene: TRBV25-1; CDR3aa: ASSPIEGISSTDTQY
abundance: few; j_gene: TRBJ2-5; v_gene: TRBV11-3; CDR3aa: ASSPTIRGGEGETQY
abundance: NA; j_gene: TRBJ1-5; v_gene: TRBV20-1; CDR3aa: SAPTGRRDQPQH
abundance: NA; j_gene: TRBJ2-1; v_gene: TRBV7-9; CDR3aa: ASSFKVGVSYNEQF
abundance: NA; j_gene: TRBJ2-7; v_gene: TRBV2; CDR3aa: ASGRSRESTGEQY
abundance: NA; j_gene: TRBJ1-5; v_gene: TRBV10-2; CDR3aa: ATKPGRWDQPQH
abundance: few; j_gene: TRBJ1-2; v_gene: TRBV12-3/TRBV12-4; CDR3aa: ASSRQFYGYT
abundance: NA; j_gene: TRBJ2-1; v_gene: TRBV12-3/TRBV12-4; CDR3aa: ASSLRGGPVNSEQF
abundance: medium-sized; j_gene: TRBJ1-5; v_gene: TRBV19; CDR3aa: ASSISGVGNQPQH
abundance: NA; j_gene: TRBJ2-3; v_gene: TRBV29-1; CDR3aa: SVAGQGTDTQY
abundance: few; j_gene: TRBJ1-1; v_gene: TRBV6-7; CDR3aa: ASARPSAYTEAF
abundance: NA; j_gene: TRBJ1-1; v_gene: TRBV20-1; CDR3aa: SASFMENTEAF
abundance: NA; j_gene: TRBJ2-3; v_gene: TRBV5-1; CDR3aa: ASSLGSDTQY
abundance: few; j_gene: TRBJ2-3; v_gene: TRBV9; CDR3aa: ASSVGGLATDTQY
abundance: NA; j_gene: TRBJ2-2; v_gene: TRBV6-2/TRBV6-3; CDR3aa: ASSYHTGDATGELF
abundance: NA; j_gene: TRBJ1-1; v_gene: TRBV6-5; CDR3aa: ASSYGGWTEAF
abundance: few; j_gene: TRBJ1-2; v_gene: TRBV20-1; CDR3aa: SAGRDYGYT
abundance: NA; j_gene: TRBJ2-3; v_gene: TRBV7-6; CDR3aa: ASSLGVRGGARDTQY
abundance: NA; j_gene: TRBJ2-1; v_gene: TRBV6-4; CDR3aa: ASSGASGGAYNEQF
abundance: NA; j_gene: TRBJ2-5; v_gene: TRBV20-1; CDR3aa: SARRQAGIGAQY
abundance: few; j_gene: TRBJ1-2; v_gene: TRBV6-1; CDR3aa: ASSDPRSGNGYT
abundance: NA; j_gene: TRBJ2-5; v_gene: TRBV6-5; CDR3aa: ASSYRGEETQY
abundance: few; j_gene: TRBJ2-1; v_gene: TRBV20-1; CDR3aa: SAREWSSYNEQF
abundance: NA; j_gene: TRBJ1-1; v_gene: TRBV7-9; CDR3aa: ASSPPENRNTEAF
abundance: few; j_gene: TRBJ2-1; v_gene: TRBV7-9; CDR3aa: ASSYGDSYNEQF
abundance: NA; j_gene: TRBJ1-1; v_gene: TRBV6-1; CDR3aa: ASSATGGTEAF
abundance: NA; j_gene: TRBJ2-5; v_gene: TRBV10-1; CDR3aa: ASSESSRGEVETQY
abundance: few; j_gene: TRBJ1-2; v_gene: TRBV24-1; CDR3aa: ATSDPPGDRGYT
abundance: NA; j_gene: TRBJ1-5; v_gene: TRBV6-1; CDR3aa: ASTGSNQPQH